This T cell receptor (beta chain) was observed in a study of cytomegalovirus exposure and HLA in healthy donors. Germline V lookup: CDR1 KGHSH, CDR2 LQKENI. The V gene end was trimmed by 6 bases and the J gene end by 4 bases; junction bases not matched to a gene: 3. CDR3 length equals 13 residues. Among the 120 subjects of the validation cohort, separate from the approximately 700-subject first cohort, were the donors. The assay was immunoSEQ multiplex PCR, and TCRdb's table has in-frame clones only and misses some. This sample has 140,000 to 150,000 clones, with 85% to 95% found just once. A remark on this clone: The same CDR3 arises from other DNA sequences in this sample as well.

Sequenced material: PBMCs. The TCR sequence derives from a young man in good health and CMV-seropositive. The chain employs TRBV18 and TRBJ2-5; the match to TRBD1 covers 9 bases. The DNA of the CDR3 is TGTGCCAGCTCTCCGGACAGGGGAGAGACCCAGTACTTC. Protein: CASSPDRGETQYF.